Shown below are 14 T cell receptor beta chains from a single sample sequenced in a study of T cell changes during pregnancy in multiple sclerosis. This table comes from immunoSEQ multiplex PCR, and its TCRdb copy is limited to in-frame clones, with some not included. The table has 30,000 to 40,000 clones, 75% to 95% seen once. Specimen: CD4+ T cells from peripheral blood mononuclear cells, collected in the first trimester of pregnancy. The source of these receptors is a female donor in good health, enrolled as a control in a pregnancy study.

This chain connects TRBV7-2 to TRBJ2-1, with a weak D call TRBD1 (6 bases). CDR3 length equals 14 residues. Per germline, CDR1 SGHTA and CDR2 FQGNSA. With 5 bases removed from V and 10 bases from J, the gap between germline ends came to 18 bases. CDR3 residues: CASSPNNRGNEQFF. Here the CDR3 DNA reads TGTGCCAGCAGCCCAAATAATAGGGGGAACGAGCAGTTCTTC.

This clone was detected once. This chain joins TRBV4-3 and TRBJ1-1; TRBD1 is a possible D gene (6 bases). The CDR3 has 14 amino acids. The V gene lost 0 bases and the J gene lost 6 bases, with 11 bases spanning the gap. The germline CDR1 and CDR2 sequences are LGHNA and YSLEER. The CDR3 DNA follows: TGCGCCAGCAGCCAAGAGCAGGGGTCGGCTGAAGCTTTCTTT. This codes for CASSQEQGSAEAFF.

The V and J genes are TRBV7-8 and TRBJ1-5; a possible D gene is TRBD1 (5 bases). The CDR3 extends over 14 amino acids. Germline V CDR1 and CDR2: SGHVS, FQNEAQ. Between the trimmed V and J ends, which lost 3 bases and 1 base, there was a span of 7 bases. DNA for the CDR3: TGTGCCAGCAGCTTTACAGGAAGCAATCAGCCCCAGCATTTT. Translation gives CASSFTGSNQPQHF.

The chain recombines TRBV5-5 with TRBJ2-4; weak D call: TRBD1 (6 bases). Trimming took off 3 bases at V and 7 bases at J, with 8 bases between the two ends. Germline loops: CDR1 SGHKS, CDR2 YYEKEE (reference sequence). This CDR3 spans 12 amino acids. The chain's CDR3 is CASSSRGNIQYF. DNA for the CDR3: TGTGCCAGCAGCTCTAGGGGGAACATTCAGTACTTC.

The chain recombines TRBV4-3 with TRBJ1-2; D possibly corresponds to TRBD1 (6 bases). The germline CDR1 and CDR2 sequences are LGHNA and YSLEER. The CDR3 has 15 residues. Trimming cost V 3 bases and J 0 bases, with 11 bases left between them. The CDR3 DNA reads as TGCGCCAGCAGCCAGCGACAGGCCGCTAACTATGGCTACACCTTC. This translates into CASSQRQAANYGYTF.

The chain uses TRBV6-1 and TRBJ1-5; 8 nucleotides line up with TRBD1. Germline assignment: CDR1 MNHNS and CDR2 SASEGT. V lost 6 bases to trimming and J lost 0 bases; unmatched junction nucleotides: 4. CDR3 length: 15 amino acids. CDR3 sequence: CASRDRALSNQPQHF. In nucleotides, the CDR3 is TGTGCCAGCAGGGACAGGGCCCTTAGCAATCAGCCCCAGCATTTT.

V gene TRBV5-6 combines with J gene TRBJ2-5; 8 bases are shared with TRBD2. CDR1 is SGHDT and CDR2 is YYEEEE in the germline V gene. The V gene end was trimmed by 0 bases and the J gene end by 4 bases; junction bases not matched to a gene: 11. The CDR3 totals 17 residues. The CDR3 loop is CASSLGVAGLNGETQYF. The CDR3 bases are TGTGCCAGCAGCTTGGGGGTAGCGGGGTTAAATGGAGAGACCCAGTACTTC.

This clone was seen only a few times. The V gene is TRBV19, the J gene TRBJ2-7; maybe TRBD1 (5 bases). In germline, CDR1 is LNHDA, CDR2 SQIVND (reference sequence). V gave up 5 bases and J gave up 3 bases, with 8 bases separating them. The CDR3 totals 12 residues. CDR3 nucleotides: TGTGCCAGTAGTGGTCAGGGCTACGAGCAGTACTTC. Translation: CASSGQGYEQYF.

The rearrangement uses TRBV7-9 and TRBJ1-1, with D maybe TRBD1 (6 bases). Trimming took 1 base from V and 3 from J, leaving 9 bases between them. The CDR3 extends over 14 amino acids. Germline CDR1 and CDR2: SEHNR and FQNEAQ (reference sequence). As DNA, the CDR3 is TGTGCCAGCAGCTTAGTGGGGACATACACTGAAGCTTTCTTT. This gives the protein CASSLVGTYTEAFF.

In this sample, this clone turned up once. The genes are TRBV28 and TRBJ2-5, with D possibly TRBD1 on 6 matching bases. V dropped 3 bases and J dropped 7 bases, with 21 bases sitting between them. The CDR3 contains 16 residues. Germline CDR1 and CDR2: MDHEN and SYDVKM. The CDR3 sequence is CASSFSFTIIGGTQYF. The CDR3 nucleotides read TGTGCCAGCAGTTTTAGTTTCACCATCATAGGGGGGACCCAGTACTTC. The full variable domain, with the rest looked up from reference TRBV28 and TRBJ2-5, is DVKVTQSSRYLVKRTGEKVFLECVQDMDHENMFWYRQDPGLGLRLIYFSYDVKMKEKGDIPEGYSVSREKKERFSLILESASTNQTSMYLCASSFSFTIIGGTQYFGPGTRLLVL.

V and J are TRBV4-1 and TRBJ2-1; 9 nucleotides align to TRBD1. Germline assignment: CDR1 MGHRA and CDR2 YSYEKL. CDR3 length: 15 residues. J lost 8 bases, V lost 3 bases, and 8 bases had no gene match. CDR3 coding DNA: TGCGCCAGCAGCCACCCGGGACAGGGATTGTATGAGCAGTTCTTC. It encodes CASSHPGQGLYEQFF.

The chain carries TRBV7-2 and TRBJ1-6; unclear D gene. The CDR3 totals 16 residues. Per germline, CDR1 SGHTA and CDR2 FQGNSA. V dropped 2 bases and J dropped 5 bases, with 13 bases sitting between them. CDR3 DNA sequence: TGTGCCAGCAGCTTATCGGAGGCCCGGAATAATTCACCCCTCCACTTT. Amino acid sequence: CASSLSEARNNSPLHF.

The rearrangement links TRBV11-2 to TRBJ2-5; 10 nucleotides line up with TRBD2. Germline trimming cut 5 bases from V and 5 bases from J; bases unmatched to any gene: 14. CDR1 is SGHAT and CDR2 is FQNNGV in the germline V gene. This CDR3 spans 17 amino acids. The CDR3 protein is CASSEMPSSGGRETQYF. CDR3 sequence (DNA): TGTGCCAGCAGCGAAATGCCCAGTAGCGGGGGGCGGGAGACCCAGTACTTC.

The rearrangement uses TRBV7-9 and TRBJ1-1; TRBD1 might be the D (5 bases). V was shortened by 4 bases and J by 1 base, with 10 bases between the two germline ends. The V gene's germline CDR1 is SEHNR and CDR2 FQNEAQ (reference sequence). The CDR3 is made up of 14 amino acids. CDR3 nucleotides: TGTGCCAGCAGCTATATGACAGAGAACACTGAAGCTTTCTTT. It codes for CASSYMTENTEAFF.